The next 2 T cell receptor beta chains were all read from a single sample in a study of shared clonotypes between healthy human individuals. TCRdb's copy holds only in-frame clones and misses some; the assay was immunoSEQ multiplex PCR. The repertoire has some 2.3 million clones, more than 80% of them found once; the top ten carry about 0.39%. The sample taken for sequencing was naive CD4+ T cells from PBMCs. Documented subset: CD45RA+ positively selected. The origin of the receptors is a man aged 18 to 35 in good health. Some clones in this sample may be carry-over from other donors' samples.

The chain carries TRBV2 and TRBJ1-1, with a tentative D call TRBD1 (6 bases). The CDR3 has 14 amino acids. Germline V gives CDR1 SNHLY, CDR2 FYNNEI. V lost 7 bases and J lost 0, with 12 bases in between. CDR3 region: CASTYQGMNTEAFF. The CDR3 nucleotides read TGTGCCAGCACCTACCAGGGGATGAACACTGAAGCTTTCTTT.

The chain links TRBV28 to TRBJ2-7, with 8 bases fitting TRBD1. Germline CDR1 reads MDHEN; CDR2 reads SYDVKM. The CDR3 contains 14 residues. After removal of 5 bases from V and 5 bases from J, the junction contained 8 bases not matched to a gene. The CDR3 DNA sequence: TGTGCCAGCAGTGCCCAGGACAGGGATCACGAGCAGTACTTC. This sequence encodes CASSAQDRDHEQYF.